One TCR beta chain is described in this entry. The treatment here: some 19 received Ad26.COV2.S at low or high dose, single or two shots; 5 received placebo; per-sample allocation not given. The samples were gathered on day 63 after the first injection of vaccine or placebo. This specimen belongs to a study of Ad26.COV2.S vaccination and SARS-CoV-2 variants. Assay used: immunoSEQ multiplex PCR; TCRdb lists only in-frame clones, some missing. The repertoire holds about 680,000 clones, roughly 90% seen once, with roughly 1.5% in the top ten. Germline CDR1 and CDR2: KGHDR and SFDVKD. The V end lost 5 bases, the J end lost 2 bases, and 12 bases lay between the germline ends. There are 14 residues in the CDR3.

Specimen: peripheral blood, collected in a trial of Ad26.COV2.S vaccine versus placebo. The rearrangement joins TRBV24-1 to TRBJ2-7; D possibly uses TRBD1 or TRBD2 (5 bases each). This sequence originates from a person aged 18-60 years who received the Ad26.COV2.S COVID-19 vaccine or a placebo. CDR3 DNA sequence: TGTGCCACCAGTGCCCGGGACCCCCCCTACGAGCAGTACTTC. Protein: CATSARDPPYEQYF.